What follows describes a single T cell receptor (beta chain). The antigen remains unidentified. In a multiplex PCR, 32 V and 13 J primers amplified TCR beta CDR3. Using its own MiXCR run on the multiplex PCR reads, TCRdb lists one record per CDR3 protein. The sample contains 30,000 to 40,000 distinct CDR3 sequences, around 28% of which appear only once. This sample was included in a study of immune heterogeneity within non-small cell lung tumors. Broader study findings: Recurring identical dominant CDR3 beta clonotypes were observed across tumor sites within a patient, together with site-unique high-frequency clones.

The authors used about 600 ng of bulk tumor genomic DNA per sample as template. Surgical sampling yielded several biopsies per primary tumor (spaced far apart). Curative operations were performed on patients who had untreated, newly diagnosed non-small cell lung cancer. This TCR came from a man in his forties with non-small cell lung cancer. The specimen was lung tumor tissue.

CDR3 residues: CASSTPSGTSGINEQFF. The CDR3 nucleotides read TGTGCCAGTAGTACTCCTTCCGGGACTAGCGGGATTAATGAGCAGTTCTTC. The gene calls are TRBV19 and TRBJ2-1; TRBD2 matches at 13 bases. The V segment lost 4 bases and the J segment 7 bases; nucleotides outside the gene matches: 10. CDR1 and CDR2 (germline): LNHDA, SQIVND (reference sequence). The CDR3 length is 17 residues.